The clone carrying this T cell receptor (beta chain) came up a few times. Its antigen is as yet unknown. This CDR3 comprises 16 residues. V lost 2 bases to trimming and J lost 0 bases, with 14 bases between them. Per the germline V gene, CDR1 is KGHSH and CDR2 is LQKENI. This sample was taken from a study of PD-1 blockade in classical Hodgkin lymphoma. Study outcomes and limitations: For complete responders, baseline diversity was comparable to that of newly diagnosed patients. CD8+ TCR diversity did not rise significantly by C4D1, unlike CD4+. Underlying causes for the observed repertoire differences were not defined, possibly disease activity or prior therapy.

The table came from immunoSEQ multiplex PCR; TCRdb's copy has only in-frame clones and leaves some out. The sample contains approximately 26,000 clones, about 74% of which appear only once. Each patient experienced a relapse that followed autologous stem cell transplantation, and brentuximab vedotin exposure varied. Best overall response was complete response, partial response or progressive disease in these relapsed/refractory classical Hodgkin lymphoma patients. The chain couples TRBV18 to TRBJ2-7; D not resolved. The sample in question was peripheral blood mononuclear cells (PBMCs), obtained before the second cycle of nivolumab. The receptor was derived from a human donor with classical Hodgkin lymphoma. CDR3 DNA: TGTGCCAGCTCACCAAGTTTAAACGGCCTCTCCTACGAGCAGTACTTC. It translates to CASSPSLNGLSYEQYF.